These 4 T cell receptor beta chains originate from one sample sequenced in a study of blood T cell repertoires in COVID-19. Here immunoSEQ multiplex PCR was the method, and the copy in TCRdb shows in-frame clones only, minus some. The table includes 90,000 to 120,000 clones, roughly nine tenths detected once. Sequencing used peripheral blood. These receptors were obtained from a man aged 60 to 69 with acute or convalescent COVID-19.

The chain combines TRBV5-6 with TRBJ1-2, with D possibly matching TRBD1 (6 bases). Germline V gene lookup returns CDR1 SGHDT and CDR2 YYEEEE. The CDR3 spans 15 residues. Deletions cut 4 bases from V and 5 bases from J, with 18 bases between. The CDR3 region is CASSPRRGIWYGYTF. In nucleotides, the CDR3 is TGTGCCAGCAGCCCGAGAAGGGGGATTTGGTATGGCTACACCTTC.

V usage is TRBV6-5 and J usage is TRBJ1-1, with D perhaps TRBD1 (5 bases). The CDR3 sequence is 16 residues long. The V end was cut by 4 bases, the J end by 4 bases, with 19 bases between. CDR1 MNHEY and CDR2 SVGAGI come from the germline V gene. For the CDR3, the DNA is TGTGCCAGCAGTTCGTCGAACAGGCTTTTTGCCACTGAAGCTTTCTTT. Protein: CASSSSNRLFATEAFF.

A few counts support this clone. The chain links TRBV2 to TRBJ2-2, with 8 bases that match TRBD2. The J segment lost 0 bases and the V segment lost 10 bases, leaving 13 bases of the junction unmatched. From germline, CDR1 is SNHLY and CDR2 FYNNEI. This CDR3 is built from 17 residues. CDR3 nucleotide sequence: TGTGCCACTCCTAGGGTAGCGGGGATCGCGAACACCGGGGAGCTGTTTTTT. Protein product: CATPRVAGIANTGELFF.

V usage is TRBV11-2 and J usage is TRBJ2-1, with 10 positions matching TRBD2. The CDR3 contains 17 residues. Germline V gives CDR1 SGHAT, CDR2 FQNNGV. Trimming at V came to 4 bases and at J to 2 bases, leaving 8 bases not matched to a gene. CDR3: CASSSDVLAGAYNEQFF. For the CDR3, the DNA is TGTGCCAGCAGCTCAGATGTCCTAGCGGGGGCCTACAATGAGCAGTTCTTC. The full variable domain, rest sourced from reference TRBV11-2 and TRBJ2-1, is EAGVAQSPRYKIIEKRQSVAFWCNPISGHATLYWYQQILGQGPKLLIQFQNNGVVDDSQLPKDRFSAERLKGVDSTLKIQPAKLEDSAVYLCASSSDVLAGAYNEQFFGPGTRLTVL.